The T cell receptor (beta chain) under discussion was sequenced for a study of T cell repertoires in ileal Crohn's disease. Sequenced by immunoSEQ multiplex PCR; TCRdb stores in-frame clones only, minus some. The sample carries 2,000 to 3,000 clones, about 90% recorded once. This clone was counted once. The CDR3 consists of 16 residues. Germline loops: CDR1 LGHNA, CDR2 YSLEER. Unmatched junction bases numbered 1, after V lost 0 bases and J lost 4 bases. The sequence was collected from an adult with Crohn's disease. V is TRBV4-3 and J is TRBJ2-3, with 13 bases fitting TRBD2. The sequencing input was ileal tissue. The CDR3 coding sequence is TGCGCCAGCAGCCAAGATACTAGCGGGGGGGCAGATACGCAGTATTTT. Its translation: CASSQDTSGGADTQYF.